The rows below give T cell receptor beta chains drawn from one sample of a study of cytomegalovirus exposure and HLA in healthy donors. Libraries were prepared by immunoSEQ multiplex PCR; TCRdb keeps only in-frame clonotypes and omits some of them. This table lists 100,000 to 150,000 clones. Sequencing was performed on PBMCs. Receptor source: a man aged 35-49 years in good health and CMV-seronegative. CDR3s include the opening cysteine and the closing phenylalanine or tryptophan. The D gene is left open where the match is weak.

CASSFSKTGGSYYGYTF	TRBJ1-2	TRBV11-3	TRBD1
CASSLTDQPQHF	TRBJ1-5	TRBV5-8	-
CAGSGTGNTGELFF	TRBJ2-2	TRBV6-6	TRBD1
CASSLNGQGTTGQPQHF	TRBJ1-5	TRBV7-6	TRBD1
CAISESFGTSGSMYTGELFF	TRBJ2-2	TRBV10-3	TRBD2
CASSHTEVYGNTIYF	TRBJ1-3	TRBV11-3	-
CASSSLTSASGQETQYF	TRBJ2-5	TRBV7-7	TRBD2
CASSLLAGQNEQYF	TRBJ2-7	TRBV5-1	TRBD2
CASSLSEGLAAPNEQFF	TRBJ2-1	TRBV13	TRBD2
CASSLVGQGLTGELFF	TRBJ2-2	TRBV5-6	TRBD1
CASSTGAGTNSYEQYF	TRBJ2-7	TRBV11-3	TRBD2
CASSYSEGSYEQYF	-	TRBV6-6	-
CASSVTGGTEAFF	TRBJ1-1	TRBV2	-
CASRLAGGPPYEQFF	TRBJ2-1	TRBV5-4	TRBD2
CASTGAGRGSYNSPLHF	TRBJ1-6	TRBV2	-
CASSSLDAETQYF	TRBJ2-5	TRBV5-1	-
CASSPPSGGSYNEQFF	TRBJ2-1	TRBV18	TRBD2
CASSLVLAGAQEQFF	TRBJ2-1	TRBV5-6	TRBD2
CASSPLTSGRGAEQFF	TRBJ2-1	TRBV7-2	TRBD2
CASSLTGRDGELFF	TRBJ2-2	TRBV7-3	-
CASGRWTGGKNTQYF	TRBJ2-3	TRBV27	TRBD1
CASSRQGGNTEAFF	TRBJ1-1	TRBV7-9	TRBD1